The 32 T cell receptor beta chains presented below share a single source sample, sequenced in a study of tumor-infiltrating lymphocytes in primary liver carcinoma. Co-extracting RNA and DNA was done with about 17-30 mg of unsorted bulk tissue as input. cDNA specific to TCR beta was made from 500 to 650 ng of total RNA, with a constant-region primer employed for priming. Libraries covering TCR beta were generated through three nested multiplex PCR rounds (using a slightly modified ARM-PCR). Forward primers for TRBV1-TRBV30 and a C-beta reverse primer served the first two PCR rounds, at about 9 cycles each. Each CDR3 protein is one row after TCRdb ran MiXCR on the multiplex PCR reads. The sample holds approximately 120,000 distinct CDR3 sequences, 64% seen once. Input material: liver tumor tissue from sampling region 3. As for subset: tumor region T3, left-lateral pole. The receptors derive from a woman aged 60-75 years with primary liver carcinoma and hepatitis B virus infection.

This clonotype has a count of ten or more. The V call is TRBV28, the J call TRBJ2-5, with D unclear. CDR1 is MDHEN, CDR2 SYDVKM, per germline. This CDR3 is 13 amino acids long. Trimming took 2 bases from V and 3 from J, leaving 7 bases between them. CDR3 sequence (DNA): TGTGCCAGCAGTTTAGGTGGGAAAGAGACCCAGTACTTC. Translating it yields CASSLGGKETQYF.

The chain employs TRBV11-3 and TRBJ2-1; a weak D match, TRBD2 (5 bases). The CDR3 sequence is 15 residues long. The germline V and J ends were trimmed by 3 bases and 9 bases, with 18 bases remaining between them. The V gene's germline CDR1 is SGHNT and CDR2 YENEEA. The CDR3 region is CASSLSAATRGEQFF. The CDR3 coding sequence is TGTGCCAGCAGCTTGTCAGCTGCTACCCGGGGTGAGCAGTTCTTC.

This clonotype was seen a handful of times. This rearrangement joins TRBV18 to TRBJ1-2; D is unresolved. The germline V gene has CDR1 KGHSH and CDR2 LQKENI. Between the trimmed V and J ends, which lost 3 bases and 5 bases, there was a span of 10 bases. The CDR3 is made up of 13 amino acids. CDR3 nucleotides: TGTGCCAGCTCACCGGAGTCGACTTATGGCTACACCTTC. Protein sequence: CASSPESTYGYTF.

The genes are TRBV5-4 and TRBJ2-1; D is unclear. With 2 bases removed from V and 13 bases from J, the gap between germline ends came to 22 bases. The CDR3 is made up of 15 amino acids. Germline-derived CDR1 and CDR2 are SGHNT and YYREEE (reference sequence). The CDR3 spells CASSLGPSIYNKQFF. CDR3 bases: TGTGCCAGCAGCTTAGGGCCTTCAATATACAATAAACAGTTCTTC.

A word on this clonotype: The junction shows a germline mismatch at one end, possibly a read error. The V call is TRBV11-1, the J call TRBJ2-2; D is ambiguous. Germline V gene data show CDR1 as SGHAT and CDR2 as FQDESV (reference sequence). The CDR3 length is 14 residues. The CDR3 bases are TGCGCCAGCAGCTTAGAAGGGCTAGCCGGGGAGCTGTTTTTT. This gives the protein CASSLEGLAGELFF.

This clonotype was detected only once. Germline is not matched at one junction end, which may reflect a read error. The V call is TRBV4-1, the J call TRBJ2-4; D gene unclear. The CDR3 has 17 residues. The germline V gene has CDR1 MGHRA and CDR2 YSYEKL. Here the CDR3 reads CTSSQGDRYLAKHIQYF. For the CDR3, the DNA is TGCACCAGCAGCCAAGGTGACCGGTATTTAGCCAAACACATTCAGTACTTC.

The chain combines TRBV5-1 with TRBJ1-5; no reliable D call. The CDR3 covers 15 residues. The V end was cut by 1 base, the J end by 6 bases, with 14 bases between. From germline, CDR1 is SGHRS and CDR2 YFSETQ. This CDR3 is CASSLSPSRGQPQHF. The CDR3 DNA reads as TGCGCCAGCAGCTTGAGCCCCTCCCGGGGTCAGCCCCAGCATTTT. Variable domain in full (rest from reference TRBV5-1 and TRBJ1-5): KAGVTQTPRYLIKTRGQQVTLSCSPISGHRSVSWYQQTPGQGLQFLFEYFSETQRNKGNFPGRFSGRQFSNSRSEMNVSTLELGDSALYLCASSLSPSRGQPQHFGDGTRLSIL.

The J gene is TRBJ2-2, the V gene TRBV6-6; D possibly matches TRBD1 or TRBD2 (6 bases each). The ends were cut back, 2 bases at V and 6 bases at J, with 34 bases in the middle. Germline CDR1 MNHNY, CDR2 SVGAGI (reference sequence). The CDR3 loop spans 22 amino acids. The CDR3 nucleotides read TGTGCCAGCAGTTACCCGCGGTGGCAGGAGGGCCAGGGGTACGCGGACGCCGGGGAGCTGTTTTTT. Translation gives CASSYPRWQEGQGYADAGELFF.

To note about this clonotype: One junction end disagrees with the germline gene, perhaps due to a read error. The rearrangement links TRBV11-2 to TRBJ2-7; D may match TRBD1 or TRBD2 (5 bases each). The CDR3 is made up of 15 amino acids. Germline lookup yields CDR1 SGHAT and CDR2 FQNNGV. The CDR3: CASSLGPGPSYEQYF. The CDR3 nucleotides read TGTGCCAGCAGCTTAGGGCCGGGGCCTTCCTATGAGCAGTACTTC.

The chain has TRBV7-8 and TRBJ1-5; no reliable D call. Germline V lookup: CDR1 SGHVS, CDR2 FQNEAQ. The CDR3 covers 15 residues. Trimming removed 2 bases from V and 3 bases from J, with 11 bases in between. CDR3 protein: CASSLRAVTNQPQHF. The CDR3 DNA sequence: TGTGCCAGCAGCTTAAGGGCAGTTACCAATCAGCCCCAGCATTTT.

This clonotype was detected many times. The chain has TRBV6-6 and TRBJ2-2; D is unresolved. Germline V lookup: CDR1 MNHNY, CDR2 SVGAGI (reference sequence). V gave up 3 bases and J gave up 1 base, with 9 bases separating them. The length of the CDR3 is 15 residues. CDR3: CASSYLRRNTGELFF. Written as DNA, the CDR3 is TGTGCCAGCAGTTATTTGAGGCGGAACACCGGGGAGCTGTTTTTT.

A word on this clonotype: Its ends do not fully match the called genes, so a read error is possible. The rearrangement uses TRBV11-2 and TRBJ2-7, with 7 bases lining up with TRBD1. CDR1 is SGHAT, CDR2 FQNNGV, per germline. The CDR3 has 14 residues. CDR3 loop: CTSSWTGQPYEQYF. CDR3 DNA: TGCACCAGCAGCTGGACGGGACAGCCATACGAGCAGTACTTC.

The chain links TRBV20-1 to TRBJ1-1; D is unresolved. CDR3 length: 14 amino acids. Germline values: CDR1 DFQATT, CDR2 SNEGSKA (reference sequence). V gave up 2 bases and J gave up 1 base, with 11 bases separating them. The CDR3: CSARLQPANTEAFF. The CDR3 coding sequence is TGCAGTGCTAGACTTCAACCAGCGAACACTGAAGCTTTCTTT.

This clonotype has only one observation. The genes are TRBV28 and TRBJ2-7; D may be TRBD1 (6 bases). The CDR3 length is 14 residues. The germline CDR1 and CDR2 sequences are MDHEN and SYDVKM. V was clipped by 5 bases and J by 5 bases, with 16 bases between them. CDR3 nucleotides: TGTGCCAGCAGTATCATGGACAGATTCCACGAGCAGTACTTC. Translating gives CASSIMDRFHEQYF.

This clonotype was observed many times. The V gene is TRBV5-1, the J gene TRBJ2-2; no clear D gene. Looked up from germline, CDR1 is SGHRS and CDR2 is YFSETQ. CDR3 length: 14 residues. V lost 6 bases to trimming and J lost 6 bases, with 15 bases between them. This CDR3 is CASKGSLGPGELFF. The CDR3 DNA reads TGCGCCAGCAAAGGTTCGCTAGGGCCCGGGGAGCTGTTTTTT. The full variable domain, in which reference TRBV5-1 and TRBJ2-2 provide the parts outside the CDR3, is KAGVTQTPRYLIKTRGQQVTLSCSPISGHRSVSWYQQTPGQGLQFLFEYFSETQRNKGNFPGRFSGRQFSNSRSEMNVSTLELGDSALYLCASKGSLGPGELFFGEGSRLTVL.

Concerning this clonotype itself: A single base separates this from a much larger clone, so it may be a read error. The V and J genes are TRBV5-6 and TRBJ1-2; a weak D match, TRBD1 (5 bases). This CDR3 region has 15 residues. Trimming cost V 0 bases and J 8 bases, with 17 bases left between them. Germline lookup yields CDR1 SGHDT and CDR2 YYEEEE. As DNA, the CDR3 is TGTGCCAGCAGCTTGGTCGGGGGGTTTCCGGACGGCTACACCTTC. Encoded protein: CASSLVGGFPDGYTF. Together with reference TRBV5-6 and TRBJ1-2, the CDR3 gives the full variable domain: DAGVTQSPTHLIKTRGQQVTLRCSPKSGHDTVSWYQQALGQGPQFIFQYYEEEERQRGNFPDRFSGHQFPNYSSELNVNALLLGDSALYLCASSLVGGFPDGYTFGSGTRLTVV.

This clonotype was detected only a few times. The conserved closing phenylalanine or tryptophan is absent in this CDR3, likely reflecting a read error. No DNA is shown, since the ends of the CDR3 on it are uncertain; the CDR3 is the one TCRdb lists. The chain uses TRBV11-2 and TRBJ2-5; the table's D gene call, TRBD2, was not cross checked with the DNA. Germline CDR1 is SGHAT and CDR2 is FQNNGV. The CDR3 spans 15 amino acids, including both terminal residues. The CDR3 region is CASSLRLVRQETQYS.

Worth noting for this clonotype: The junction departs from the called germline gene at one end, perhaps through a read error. CDR3 loop: CASSTQGQQNSEAFF. The CDR3 DNA reads TGTGCCAGCAGTACTCAGGGACAGCAGAACAGTGAAGCTTTCTTT. This rearrangement joins TRBV6-5 to TRBJ1-1; 7 bases are a match to TRBD1. CDR3 length: 15 amino acids. CDR1 and CDR2 from the germline V gene are MNHEY and SVGAGI.

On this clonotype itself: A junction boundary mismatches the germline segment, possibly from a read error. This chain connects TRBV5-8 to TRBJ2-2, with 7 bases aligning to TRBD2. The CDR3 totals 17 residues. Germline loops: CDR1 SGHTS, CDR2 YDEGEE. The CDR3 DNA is TGTGCCCGCAGCTTGATGAAGGGGAGGGCCTCGACCGGGGAGCTGTTTTTT. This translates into CARSLMKGRASTGELFF.

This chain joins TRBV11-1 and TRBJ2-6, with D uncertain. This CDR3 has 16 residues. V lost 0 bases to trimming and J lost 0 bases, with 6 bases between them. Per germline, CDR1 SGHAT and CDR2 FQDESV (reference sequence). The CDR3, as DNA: TGTGCCAGCAGCTTAGCGGCGGACTCTGGGGCCAACGTCCTGACTTTC. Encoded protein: CASSLAADSGANVLTF.

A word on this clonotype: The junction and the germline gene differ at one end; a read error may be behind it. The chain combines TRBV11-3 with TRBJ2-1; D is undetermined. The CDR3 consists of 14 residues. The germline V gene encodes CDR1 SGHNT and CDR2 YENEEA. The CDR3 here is CASSLTEAYIEKFF. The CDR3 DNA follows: TGTGCCAGCAGCTTAACAGAGGCCTACATTGAGAAGTTCTTC.

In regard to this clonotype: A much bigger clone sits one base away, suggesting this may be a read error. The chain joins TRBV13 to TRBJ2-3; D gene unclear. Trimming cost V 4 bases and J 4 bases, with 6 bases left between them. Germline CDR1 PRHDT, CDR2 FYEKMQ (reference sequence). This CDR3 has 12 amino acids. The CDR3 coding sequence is TGTGCCAGCAGCTCTCTCGCAGATACGCAGTATTTT. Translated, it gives CASSSLADTQYF.

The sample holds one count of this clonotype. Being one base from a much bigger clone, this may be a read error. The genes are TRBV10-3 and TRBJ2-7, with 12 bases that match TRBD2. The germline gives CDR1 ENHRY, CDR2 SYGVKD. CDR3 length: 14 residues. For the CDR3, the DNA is TGTACCACCGGACTAGCGGGGCTAACCTACGAGCAGTACTTC. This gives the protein CTTGLAGLTYEQYF.

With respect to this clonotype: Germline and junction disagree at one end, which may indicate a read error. In nucleotides, the CDR3 is TGTGCCAGCAGTGAACAGGGGGATGGGGTCAACGTCCTGACTTTC. Its protein is CASSEQGDGVNVLTF. This chain connects TRBV6-1 to TRBJ2-6, with 7 bases fitting TRBD1. Germline V lookup: CDR1 MNHNS, CDR2 SASEGT. This CDR3 has 15 amino acids.

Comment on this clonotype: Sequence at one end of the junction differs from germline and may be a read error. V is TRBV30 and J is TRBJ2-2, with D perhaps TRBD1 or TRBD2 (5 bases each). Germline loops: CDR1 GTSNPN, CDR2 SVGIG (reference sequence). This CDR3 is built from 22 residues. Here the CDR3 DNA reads TGTGTCTGGAGTGTAAAAGGGATCCCGGGACGTCCCCCTAGGGCGAACACCGGGGAGCTGATTTTT. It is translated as CVWSVKGIPGRPPRANTGELIF.

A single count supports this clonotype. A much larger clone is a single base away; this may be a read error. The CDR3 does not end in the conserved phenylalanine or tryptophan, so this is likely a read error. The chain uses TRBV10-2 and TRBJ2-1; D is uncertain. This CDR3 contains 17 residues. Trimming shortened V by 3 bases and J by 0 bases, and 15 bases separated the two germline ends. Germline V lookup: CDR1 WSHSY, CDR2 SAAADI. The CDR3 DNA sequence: TGCGCCAGCAGTGACCCACTAACCGACGTCTCCTACAATGAGCAGTTCATC. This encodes CASSDPLTDVSYNEQFI.

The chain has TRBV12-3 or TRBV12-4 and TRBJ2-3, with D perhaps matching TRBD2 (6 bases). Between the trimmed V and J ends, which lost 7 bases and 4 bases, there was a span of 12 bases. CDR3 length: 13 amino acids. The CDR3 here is CASKVGGPDTQYF. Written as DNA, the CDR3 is TGTGCCAGCAAGGTGGGGGGACCAGATACGCAGTATTTT.

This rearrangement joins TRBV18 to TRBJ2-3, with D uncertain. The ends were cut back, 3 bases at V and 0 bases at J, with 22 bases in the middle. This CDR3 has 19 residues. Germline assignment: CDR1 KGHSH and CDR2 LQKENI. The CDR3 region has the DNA TGTGCCAGCTCACCCATTGACTCGCAACTTCTAACTAGCACAGATACGCAGTATTTT. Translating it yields CASSPIDSQLLTSTDTQYF. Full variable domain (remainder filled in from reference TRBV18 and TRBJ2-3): NAGVMQNPRHLVRRRGQEARLRCSPMKGHSHVYWYRQLPEEGLKFMVYLQKENIIDESGMPKERFSAEFPKEGPSILRIQQVVRGDSAAYFCASSPIDSQLLTSTDTQYFGPGTRLTVL.

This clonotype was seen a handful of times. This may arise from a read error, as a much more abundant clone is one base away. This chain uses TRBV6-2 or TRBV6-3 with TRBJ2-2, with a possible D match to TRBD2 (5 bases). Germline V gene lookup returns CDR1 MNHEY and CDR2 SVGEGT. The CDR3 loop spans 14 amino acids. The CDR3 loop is CVSSQFGDTGELFF. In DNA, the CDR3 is TGTGTCAGCAGCCAATTCGGGGATACCGGGGAGCTGTTTTTT.

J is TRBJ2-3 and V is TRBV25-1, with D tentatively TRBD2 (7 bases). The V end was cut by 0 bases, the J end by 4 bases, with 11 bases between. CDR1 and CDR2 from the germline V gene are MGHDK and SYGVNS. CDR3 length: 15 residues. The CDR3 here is CASSEYGGGSDTQYF. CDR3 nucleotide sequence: TGTGCCAGCAGTGAATATGGGGGGGGCTCAGATACGCAGTATTTT.

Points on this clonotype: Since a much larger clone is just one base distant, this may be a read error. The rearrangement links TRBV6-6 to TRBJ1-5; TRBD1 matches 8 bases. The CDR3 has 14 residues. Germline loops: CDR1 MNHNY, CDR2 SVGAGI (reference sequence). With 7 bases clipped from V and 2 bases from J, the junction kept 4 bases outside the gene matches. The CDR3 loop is CASTETGGNQPQHF. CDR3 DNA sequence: TGTGCCAGCACGGAGACAGGGGGCAATCAGCCCCAGCATTTT.

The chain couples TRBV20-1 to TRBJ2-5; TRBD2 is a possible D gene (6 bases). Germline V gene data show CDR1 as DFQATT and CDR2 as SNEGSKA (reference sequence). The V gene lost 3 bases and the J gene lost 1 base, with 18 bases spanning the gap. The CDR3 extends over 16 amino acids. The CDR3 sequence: CSARLQFWGVQETQYF. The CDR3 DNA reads TGCAGTGCTAGGCTCCAATTCTGGGGGGTCCAAGAGACCCAGTACTTC.